These 9 T cell receptor beta chains came from one sample sequenced in a study of blood T cell repertoires in COVID-19. Assay: immunoSEQ multiplex PCR; the TCRdb copy retains only in-frame clones and omits some. The sample shows 60,000 to 70,000 clones, around 90% of them seen only once. The source material was peripheral blood. The receptors shown here come from a human donor in a cohort sampled during active COVID-19.

V is TRBV19 and J is TRBJ2-1; 12 positions agree with TRBD2. J gave up 8 bases and V 3 bases, and 8 bases lay outside the gene matches. The CDR3 totals 16 residues. From germline, CDR1 is LNHDA and CDR2 SQIVND (reference sequence). CDR3 DNA sequence: TGTGCCAGTAGTATCTCCCGGACTAGCGGGAACCATGAGCAGTTCTTC. Amino acids: CASSISRTSGNHEQFF.

The V call is TRBV3-1 (or the pseudogene TRBV3-2), the J call TRBJ1-2; 7 bases fit TRBD1. Germline assignment: CDR1 LGHDT and CDR2 YNNKEL (reference sequence). Unmatched junction bases numbered 7, after V lost 5 bases and J lost 1 base. The CDR3 is 15 amino acids. The CDR3 is CASSNRGTINYGYTF. In DNA form, the CDR3 reads TGTGCCAGCAGCAACAGGGGCACCATTAACTATGGCTACACCTTC.

The chain carries TRBV11-1 and TRBJ1-1; D unclear. Trimming removed 0 bases from V and 5 bases from J, with 10 bases in between. Germline V gene data show CDR1 as SGHAT and CDR2 as FQDESV (reference sequence). The CDR3 consists of 14 residues. The CDR3 is CASSLASHRTEAFF. CDR3 nucleotides: TGTGCCAGCAGCTTAGCGAGTCACCGAACTGAAGCTTTCTTT.

The rearrangement joins TRBV11-2 to TRBJ2-1; 7 bases are a match to TRBD2. The CDR3 has 15 residues. The junction had 7 bases not matched to a gene; V was cut back by 0 bases and J by 8 bases. Germline-derived CDR1 and CDR2 are SGHAT and FQNNGV. The CDR3 nucleotides are TGTGCCAGCAGCTTAGAAGGACTAGTTGGCTATGAGCAGTTCTTC. Its protein product is CASSLEGLVGYEQFF.

The chain uses TRBV28 and TRBJ2-7, with 11 bases aligning to TRBD2. This CDR3 is built from 17 residues. V lost 5 bases and J lost 0; bases outside the gene matches: 9. Germline V lookup: CDR1 MDHEN, CDR2 SYDVKM. CDR3 sequence: CASSVGLAGPSSYEQYF. DNA of the CDR3: TGTGCCAGCAGTGTCGGACTAGCGGGCCCTAGCTCCTACGAGCAGTACTTC.

The CDR3 sequence is CASSDARGARGYGYTF. The CDR3 DNA is TGTGCCAGCAGTGACGCCCGGGGGGCAAGAGGATATGGCTACACCTTC. The V and J genes are TRBV2 and TRBJ1-2; a weak D match, TRBD1 (6 bases). This CDR3 is built from 16 residues. The V gene lost 3 bases and the J gene lost 5 bases, with 19 bases spanning the gap. The germline V gene has CDR1 SNHLY and CDR2 FYNNEI.

V gene TRBV11-2 combines with J gene TRBJ2-7; 9 nucleotides align to TRBD1. This CDR3 spans 14 amino acids. V was clipped by 3 bases and J by 6 bases; unmatched bases: 6. Germline lookup yields CDR1 SGHAT and CDR2 FQNNGV. The CDR3 region is CASSFTGGDGEQYF. Here the CDR3 DNA reads TGTGCCAGCAGCTTTACAGGGGGCGACGGCGAGCAGTACTTC.

This chain joins TRBV27 and TRBJ1-2, with TRBD1 as a possible D gene (5 bases). The V gene's germline CDR1 is MNHEY and CDR2 SMNVEV (reference sequence). The CDR3 has 17 residues. Trimming took 2 bases from V and 4 from J, leaving 20 bases between them. The CDR3 sequence: CASSLVGADHLLYGYTF. The CDR3 DNA reads TGTGCCAGCAGTTTAGTTGGGGCGGATCACCTTCTCTATGGCTACACCTTC.

The chain has TRBV6-5 and TRBJ2-1; 7 bases fit TRBD2. Trimming cost V 2 bases and J 6 bases; bases outside gene matches: 4. This CDR3 region has 14 residues. Germline V gene sequence: CDR1 MNHEY, CDR2 SVGAGI. CDR3 DNA: TGTGCCAGCAGTTACCTGGGGAGGGTCAATGAGCAGTTCTTC. Translated, it gives CASSYLGRVNEQFF.